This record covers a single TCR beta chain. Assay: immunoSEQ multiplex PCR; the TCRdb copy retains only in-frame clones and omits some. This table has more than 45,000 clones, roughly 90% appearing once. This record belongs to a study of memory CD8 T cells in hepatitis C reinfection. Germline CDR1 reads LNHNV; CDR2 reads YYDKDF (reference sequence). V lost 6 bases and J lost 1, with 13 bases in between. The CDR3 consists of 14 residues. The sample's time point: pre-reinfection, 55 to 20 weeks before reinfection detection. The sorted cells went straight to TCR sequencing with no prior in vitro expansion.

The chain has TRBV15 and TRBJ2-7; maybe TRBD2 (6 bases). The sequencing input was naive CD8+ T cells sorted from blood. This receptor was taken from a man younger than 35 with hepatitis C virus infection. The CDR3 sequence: CATSTEEGSYEQYV. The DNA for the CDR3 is TGTGCCACCAGTACGGAGGAGGGTTCCTACGAGCAGTACGTC.